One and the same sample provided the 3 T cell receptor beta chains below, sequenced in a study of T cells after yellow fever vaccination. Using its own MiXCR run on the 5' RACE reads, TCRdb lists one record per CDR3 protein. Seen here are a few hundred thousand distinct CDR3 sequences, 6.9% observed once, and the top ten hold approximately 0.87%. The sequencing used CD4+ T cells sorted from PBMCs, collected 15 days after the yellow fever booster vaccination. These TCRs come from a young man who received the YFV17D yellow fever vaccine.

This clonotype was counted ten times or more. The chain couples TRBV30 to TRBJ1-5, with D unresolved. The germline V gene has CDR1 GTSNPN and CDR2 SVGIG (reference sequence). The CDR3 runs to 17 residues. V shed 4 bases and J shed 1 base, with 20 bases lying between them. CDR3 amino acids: CAWMSGPMKRSNQPQHF. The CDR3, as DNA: TGTGCCTGGATGTCGGGTCCTATGAAAAGGAGCAATCAGCCCCAGCATTTT.

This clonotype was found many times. CDR3 sequence: CASTRTTYNEQFF. CDR3 DNA: TGTGCCAGCACCCGGACTACCTACAATGAGCAGTTCTTC. The rearrangement joins TRBV28 to TRBJ2-1; TRBD2 is a possible D gene (6 bases). The CDR3 runs to 13 residues. Germline CDR1 is MDHEN and CDR2 is SYDVKM. V lost 7 bases and J lost 2, with 9 bases in between.

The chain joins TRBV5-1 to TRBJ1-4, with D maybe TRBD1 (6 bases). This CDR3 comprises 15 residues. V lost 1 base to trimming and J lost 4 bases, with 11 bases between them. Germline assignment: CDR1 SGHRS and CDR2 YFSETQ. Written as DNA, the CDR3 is TGCGCCAGCAGCTTGACAGGGACCTATAATGAAAAACTGTTTTTT. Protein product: CASSLTGTYNEKLFF.